These T cell receptor beta chains were read from a single sample in a study of cytotoxic CD8 clonotypes in ibrutinib-treated CLL. Clones were sequenced by immunoSEQ multiplex PCR, and TCRdb holds only the in-frame ones, with some missing. Among approximately 13,000 clones listed, roughly two thirds were seen once. Sequencing used PBMCs, obtained before ibrutinib treatment. The origin of the receptors is a human donor with chronic lymphocytic leukemia. CDR3s include the opening cysteine and the closing phenylalanine or tryptophan. D genes are given only for firm matches. Clone size is stated in some rows and not others, as once, few, many or a class when expanded.

V gene,clone size,CDR3 length,D gene,J gene,CDR3 DNA,CDR3 protein
TRBV27,few,12,.,TRBJ1-1,TGTGCCAGCAGTCCCGAGGGCACTGAAGCTTTCTTT,CASSPEGTEAFF
TRBV5-8,.,15,.,TRBJ1-4,TGTGCCACCCCGATTGTGGGGGGTTTCGGTGAAAAACTGTTTTTT,CATPIVGGFGEKLFF
TRBV5-1,once,12,TRBD2,TRBJ2-7,TGCGCCAGCAGCTCTTTAGCGGGGCAGCAGTACTTC,CASSSLAGQQYF
TRBV10-3,once,15,TRBD1,TRBJ1-2,TGTGCCATCAGCGGACAGGCAGCGGATAACTATGGCTACACCTTC,CAISGQAADNYGYTF
TRBV5-4,.,13,.,TRBJ1-4,TGTGCCAGCAGCCGAGAGAGTAATGAAAAACTGTTTTTT,CASSRESNEKLFF
TRBV4-2,.,15,.,TRBJ1-2,TGTGCCAGCAGCCAAGAGCGGCAGCCCTACTATGGCTACACCTTC,CASSQERQPYYGYTF
TRBV19,.,14,TRBD2,TRBJ2-1,TGTGCCAGTAGTATGGGGACTTGGGGGGGTGAGCAGTTCTTC,CASSMGTWGGEQFF
TRBV5-4,once,16,TRBD2,TRBJ2-3,TGTGCCAGCAGCTTCAGACTAGCGGGGGAGGTAGATACGCAGTATTTT,CASSFRLAGEVDTQYF
TRBV9,few,15,.,TRBJ2-2,TGTGCCAGCAGCGTAGCGGGGCAGAACACCGGGGAGCTGTTTTTT,CASSVAGQNTGELFF
TRBV6-4,few,14,.,TRBJ2-3,TGTGCCAGCAGTGACTCGATCGGGGGAGATACGCAGTATTTT,CASSDSIGGDTQYF
TRBV5-8,.,13,.,TRBJ1-6,TGTGCCAGCAGCTTGGCCCCCTCGGGATCCCTCCACTTT,CASSLAPSGSLHF
TRBV9,.,16,TRBD2,TRBJ2-3,TGTGCCAGCAGCGTAGCCCCCGTGGGGGGGGCAGATACGCAGTATTTT,CASSVAPVGGADTQYF
TRBV5-1,few,15,.,TRBJ2-2,TGCGCCAGCAGCTTGGGGATAGCGAACACCGGGGAGCTGTTTTTT,CASSLGIANTGELFF
TRBV6-5,.,15,TRBD1,TRBJ1-5,TGTGCCAGCAGACCGGACAGGGGGCTAGGTCAGCCCCAGCATTTT,CASRPDRGLGQPQHF
TRBV9,few,10,.,TRBJ2-7,TGTGCCAGCACCCCGGACCACCCGTACTTC,CASTPDHPYF
TRBV4-3,few,15,.,TRBJ2-1,TGCGCCAGCAGCCAGGGTGGGACCCACTTAGATGAGCAGTTCTTC,CASSQGGTHLDEQFF
TRBV5-6,.,14,.,TRBJ2-4,TGTGCCAGCACCCCCCAGGCAGGAATGAACATTCAGTACTTC,CASTPQAGMNIQYF
TRBV6-6,.,14,TRBD1,TRBJ2-2,TGTGCCAGCGGCAGACAGGGGGCTACCGGGGAGCTGTTTTTT,CASGRQGATGELFF
TRBV28,once,16,TRBD2,TRBJ2-7,TGTGCCAGCAGTTTATCTAGCGGGAGCCGTCCTAGGGAGCAGTACTTC,CASSLSSGSRPREQYF
TRBV15,once,12,.,TRBJ2-3,TGTGCCACCAGCAGAGATGTGGATACGCAGTATTTT,CATSRDVDTQYF
TRBV7-2,.,17,.,TRBJ2-6,TGTGCCAGCAGCTTAGGGGCAGCCCAGACTGGGGCCAACGTCCTGACTTTC,CASSLGAAQTGANVLTF
TRBV9,few,15,TRBD2,TRBJ2-7,TGTGCCAGCAGCCCCTTAGTCGGGGGAGGGCCGGAGCAGTACTTC,CASSPLVGGGPEQYF
TRBV18,few,15,.,TRBJ2-3,TGTGCCAGCTCAACGACGCGGGCCGGCACAGATACGCAGTATTTT,CASSTTRAGTDTQYF
TRBV7-3,few,15,TRBD1,TRBJ2-2,TGTGCCAGCAGCTTAGGGACAGCGAACACCGGGGAGCTGTTTTTT,CASSLGTANTGELFF
TRBV13,.,15,.,TRBJ2-1,TGTGCCAGCAGCTTAGGCGTTCTAGGTAACAATGAGCAGTTCTTC,CASSLGVLGNNEQFF
TRBV30,few,15,TRBD1,TRBJ2-6,TGTGCCTGGAGGACAGACAGGGCTGGGGCCAACGTCCTGACTTTC,CAWRTDRAGANVLTF
TRBV5-4,.,15,TRBD2,TRBJ2-7,TGTGCCAGCAGCCCCGGGACTAGCGGCACCTACGAGCAGTACTTC,CASSPGTSGTYEQYF
TRBV11-1,.,13,.,TRBJ2-7,TGTGCCAGCAGCTCGCAGGTTACCTACGAGCAGTACTTC,CASSSQVTYEQYF
TRBV7-2,.,16,.,TRBJ1-3,TGTGCCAGCAGCCCACACATGGGGCTGTCTGGAAACACCATATATTTT,CASSPHMGLSGNTIYF
TRBV9,.,16,.,TRBJ1-5,TGTGCCAGCAGTCCGGACGGGCCCACGGGCAATCAGCCCCAGCATTTT,CASSPDGPTGNQPQHF
TRBV5-1,.,14,.,TRBJ1-1,TGCGCCAGCAGCGGGCAACCTACAAACACTGAAGCTTTCTTT,CASSGQPTNTEAFF
TRBV15,.,12,.,TRBJ1-1,TGTGCCACCAGCAGAGATTTCACTGAAGCTTTCTTT,CATSRDFTEAFF
TRBV5-1,.,17,TRBD2,TRBJ2-1,TGCGCCAGCAGCTTTCCCTTAGCGGGGGGGCAAGTCAATGAGCAGTTCTTC,CASSFPLAGGQVNEQFF
TRBV6-1,.,12,.,TRBJ2-3,TGTGCCAGCAGTGGCCCCGTGCGGACGCAGTATTTT,CASSGPVRTQYF
TRBV5-1,few,13,.,TRBJ1-3,TGCGCCAGCAGCTTGGACCCTGGAAACACCATATATTTT,CASSLDPGNTIYF
TRBV12-5,.,15,.,TRBJ2-3,TGTGCTAGTGGCCAGGGGGGAGACAGCACAGATACGCAGTATTTT,CASGQGGDSTDTQYF
TRBV14,few,14,.,TRBJ2-7,TGTGCCAGCAGCCAAGATTGGCGGGCCTACGAGCAGTACTTC,CASSQDWRAYEQYF
TRBV5-1,few,14,.,TRBJ1-5,TGCGCCAGCAGCTTGGATGCCGGCAATCAGCCCCAGCATTTT,CASSLDAGNQPQHF
TRBV5-5,.,16,TRBD1,TRBJ2-2,TGTGCCAGCAGCCTACGACAGGGTGTGAACACCGGGGAGCTGTTTTTT,CASSLRQGVNTGELFF
TRBV7-3,few,14,.,TRBJ1-1,TGTGCCAGCAGCTTAATGTTGGGGCCTACTGAAGCTTTCTTT,CASSLMLGPTEAFF
TRBV11-3,.,15,TRBD1,TRBJ2-1,TGTGCCAGACGACCCGGGACAGGGCTCTACAATGAGCAGTTCTTC,CARRPGTGLYNEQFF
TRBV18,.,18,.,TRBJ2-3,TGTGCCAGCTCACCACCGGCCCCTCGGACACCTAGCACAGATACGCAGTATTTT,CASSPPAPRTPSTDTQYF
TRBV7-9,.,17,TRBD1,TRBJ2-7,TGTGCCAGCAGCTTCTGGACAGGTCGCCCCAGCTCCTACGAGCAGTACTTC,CASSFWTGRPSSYEQYF
TRBV10-3,.,15,.,TRBJ2-5,TGTGCCATCAGTGAAAATGAATGGGGCCAAGAGACCCAGTACTTC,CAISENEWGQETQYF
TRBV19,.,14,.,TRBJ1-6,TGTGCCAGTACCGGCGGCGAGGGGAGTTCACCCCTCCACTTT,CASTGGEGSSPLHF
TRBV10-1,.,15,TRBD2,TRBJ2-5,TGCGCCAGCTCAATACTTCGGGGGGGACGAGAGACCCAGTACTTC,CASSILRGGRETQYF
TRBV5-1,.,14,.,TRBJ1-6,TGCGCCAGCAGGGGGACCTTGGGGGATTCACCCCTCCACTTT,CASRGTLGDSPLHF
TRBV7-2,.,16,.,TRBJ1-4,TGTGCCAGCAGCTTAATGCAAGGGGGTACTAATGAAAAACTGTTTTTT,CASSLMQGGTNEKLFF
TRBV2,few,14,.,TRBJ2-2,TGTGCCACCCAGGACAGCGCGAACACCGGGGAGCTGTTTTTT,CATQDSANTGELFF
TRBV4-1,.,18,.,TRBJ2-4,TGCGCCAGCAGCCAAGATTGGCGGGGCAGGGGGTCCAAAAACATTCAGTACTTC,CASSQDWRGRGSKNIQYF
TRBV6-6,once,15,TRBD2,TRBJ2-1,TGTGCCAGCAGTCCGCGGGGGGGCTTCGGCAATGAGCAGTTCTTC,CASSPRGGFGNEQFF
TRBV5-6,.,14,TRBD1,TRBJ1-2,TGTGCCAGCAGCTTGGACAGGGGAATATATGGCTACACCTTC,CASSLDRGIYGYTF
TRBV5-5,few,15,TRBD1,TRBJ1-2,TGTGCCAGCAGCCTGGTGACAGGGCCTGACTATGGCTACACCTTC,CASSLVTGPDYGYTF
TRBV11-2,once,12,.,TRBJ2-7,TGTGCCAGCACCCCAACAGCGGGCGAGCAGTACTTC,CASTPTAGEQYF
TRBV27,few,11,.,TRBJ2-7,TGTGCCAGCAGTTCCGGGTACGAGCAGTACTTC,CASSSGYEQYF